The clone carrying this T cell receptor (beta chain) has more than one count but fewer than ten. Its target is not known. These data belong to a study of T cells in Graves' hyperthyroidism and ophthalmopathy. The V segment lost 6 bases and the J segment 4 bases; nucleotides outside the gene matches: 9. The CDR3 totals 15 residues. The germline V gene encodes CDR1 MNHEY and CDR2 SMNVEV (reference sequence). Those with hyperthyroidism were 18 to 65 years old, newly diagnosed, and ill for under 2 months. Each diagnosis drew on symptoms, thyroxine, TRAb, thyroid ultrasound and orbital computed tomography findings. Using around 10 ml of fresh peripheral blood, PBMCs were prepared. TCR beta CDR3 sequences were amplified from RNA transcripts. A first-round RT-PCR of the TCR CDR3 used the HTBI primer set. TCRdb independently ran MiXCR on the multiplex PCR reads; one entry per CDR3 protein. Of around 200,000 distinct CDR3 sequences listed, about 18% were seen once; the top ten hold roughly 32%.

Study results and limitations: Blood also showed most of the thyroid clonotypes that were expanded above 0.001.

What was sequenced was blood. The sequence derives from a woman aged 45 to 65 with Graves' hyperthyroidism. The chain joins TRBV27 to TRBJ2-3, with 8 bases aligning to TRBD2. CDR3 sequence reads: CASRHSGGGADTQYF. The CDR3 nucleotides are TGTGCCAGCAGACACAGCGGGGGTGGCGCAGATACGCAGTATTTT.